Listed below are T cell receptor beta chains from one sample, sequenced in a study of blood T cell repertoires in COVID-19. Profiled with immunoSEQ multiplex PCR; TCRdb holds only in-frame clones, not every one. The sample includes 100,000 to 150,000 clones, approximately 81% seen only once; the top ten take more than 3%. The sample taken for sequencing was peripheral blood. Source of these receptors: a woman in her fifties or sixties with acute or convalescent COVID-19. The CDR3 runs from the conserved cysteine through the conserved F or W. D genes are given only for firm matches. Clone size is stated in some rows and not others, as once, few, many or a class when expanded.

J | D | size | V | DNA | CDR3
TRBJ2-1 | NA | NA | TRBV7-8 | TGTGCCAGCAGCTTCTTCGGGGAGCAGTTCTTC | CASSFFGEQFF
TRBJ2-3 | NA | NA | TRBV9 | TGTGCCAGCAGCGTAGTTCAGGGGGATACGCAGTATTTT | CASSVVQGDTQYF
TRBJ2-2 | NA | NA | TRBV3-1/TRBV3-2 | TGTGCCAGCAGCCAAGATCCGAGGTTGAGGGTGGTGGCCGGGGAGCTGTTTTTT | CASSQDPRLRVVAGELFF
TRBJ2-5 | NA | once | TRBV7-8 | TGTGCCAGCAGCCCAAGGGTAGCGGATCAGGTTGAGACCCAGTACTTC | CASSPRVADQVETQYF
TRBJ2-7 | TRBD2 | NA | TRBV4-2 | TGTGCCAGCAGTCTCCCTAGCGGCTTTACCTACGAGCAGTACTTC | CASSLPSGFTYEQYF
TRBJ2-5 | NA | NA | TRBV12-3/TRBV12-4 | TGTGCCAGCTCGGGTATGAGTGGGGAGACCCAGTACTTC | CASSGMSGETQYF
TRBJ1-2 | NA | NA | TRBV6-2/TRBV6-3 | TGTGCCAGCAGCCTCGGACAAGATTATGGCTACACCTTC | CASSLGQDYGYTF
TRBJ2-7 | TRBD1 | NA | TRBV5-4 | TGTGCCAGCAGCCAAGAGGACAGGGGGCTATCCGAGCAGTACTTC | CASSQEDRGLSEQYF
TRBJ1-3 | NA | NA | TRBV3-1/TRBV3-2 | TGTGCCAGCAGCCTAACAGGAAACTCTGGAAACACCATATATTTT | CASSLTGNSGNTIYF
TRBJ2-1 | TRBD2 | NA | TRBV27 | TGTGCCAGCAGTTGGATCAGCGGGGGATCCCATGAGCAGTTCTTC | CASSWISGGSHEQFF
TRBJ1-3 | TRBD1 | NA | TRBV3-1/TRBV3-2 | TGTGCCAGCAGCCAAAGGGACCCAGGGGGTCCTGGAAACACCATATATTTT | CASSQRDPGGPGNTIYF
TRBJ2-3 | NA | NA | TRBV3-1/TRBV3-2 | TGTGCCAGCAGCCAGCCCGGGACTAGCACAGATACGCAGTATTTT | CASSQPGTSTDTQYF
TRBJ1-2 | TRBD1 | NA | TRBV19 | TGTGCCAGTAGTCCAGGACAGGAGCTCCCCTATGGCTACACCTTC | CASSPGQELPYGYTF
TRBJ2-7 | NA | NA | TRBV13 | TGTGCCAGCAGCTTAGGGGGGACAAATTACGAGCAGTACTTC | CASSLGGTNYEQYF
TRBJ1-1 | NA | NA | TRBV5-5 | TGTGCCAGCAGCTTTGGGGGGGCCGGGAACACTGAAGCTTTCTTT | CASSFGGAGNTEAFF
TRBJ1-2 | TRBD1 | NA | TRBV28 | TGTGCCAGCAGTTTTGGGACAGTTAACTATGGCTACACCTTC | CASSFGTVNYGYTF
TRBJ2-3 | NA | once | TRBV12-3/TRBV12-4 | TGTGCCAGCAGTTTTCAGAGCACAGATACGCAGTATTTT | CASSFQSTDTQYF
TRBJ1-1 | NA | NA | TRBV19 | TGTGCCAGTAGTATGGGCTTTTCGACCGAGATAGGTGAAGCTTTCTTT | CASSMGFSTEIGEAFF
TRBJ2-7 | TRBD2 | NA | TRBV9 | TGTGCCAGCAGCGCCACCGGGGGGGGACATCTCTACGAGCAGTACTTC | CASSATGGGHLYEQYF
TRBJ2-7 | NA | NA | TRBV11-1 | TGTGCCAGCAGCTTAGCCATTGGAGGCGAGCAGTACTTC | CASSLAIGGEQYF
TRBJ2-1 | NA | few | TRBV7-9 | TGTGCCAGCAGCTTACAGGACAATGAGCAGTTCTTC | CASSLQDNEQFF
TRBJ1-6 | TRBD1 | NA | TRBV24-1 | TGTGCCACCAGTGATTTGAAGGGTGGACAGGTTAATTCACCCCTCCACTTT | CATSDLKGGQVNSPLHF
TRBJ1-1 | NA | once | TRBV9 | TGTGCCAGCAGCGCCTATGGACAGAGTATTTCCAACACTGAAGCTTTCTTT | CASSAYGQSISNTEAFF
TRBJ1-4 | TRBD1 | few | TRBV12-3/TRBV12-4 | TGTGCCAGCAGCCAGGGGGCTACGTCTAGGCTGTTTTTT | CASSQGATSRLFF
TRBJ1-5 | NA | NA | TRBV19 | TGTGCCAGTAGGCCTAGTGTTGGTCGGCCCCAGCATTTT | CASRPSVGRPQHF
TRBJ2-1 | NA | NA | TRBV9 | TGTGCCAGCAGCGCTAGCCCGCATCACTCCTACAATGAGCAGTTCTTC | CASSASPHHSYNEQFF
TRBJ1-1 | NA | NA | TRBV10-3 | TGTGCCATCAGTGAGGGTAGGGGGGGGACTGAAGCTTTCTTT | CAISEGRGGTEAFF
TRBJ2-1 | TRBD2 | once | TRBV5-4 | TGTGCCAGCAGCTTGGCAAGCGGGCTAGCGGGAGTGAATGAGCAGTTCTTC | CASSLASGLAGVNEQFF
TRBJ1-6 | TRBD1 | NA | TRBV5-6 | TGTGCCAGCAGCTGGACAGGGGAATCACCCCTCCACTTT | CASSWTGESPLHF
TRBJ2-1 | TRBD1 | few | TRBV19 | TGTGCCAGTAGTATAGGAGGAGACAGGGCCGGAGGTGAGCAGTTCTTC | CASSIGGDRAGGEQFF
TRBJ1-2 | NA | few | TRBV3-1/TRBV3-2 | TGTGCCAGCAGCTGGGAGGGCGGAGGCTACACCTTC | CASSWEGGGYTF
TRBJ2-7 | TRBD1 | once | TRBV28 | TGTGCCAGCAGTCCGCCAGGGACAGGGGTTTACGAGCAGTACTTC | CASSPPGTGVYEQYF
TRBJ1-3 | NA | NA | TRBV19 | TGTGCCAGTACCCGGACTGGCTCTGGAAACACCATATATTTT | CASTRTGSGNTIYF
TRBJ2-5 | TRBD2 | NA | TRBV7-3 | TGTGCCAGCAGACTCGGGACTAGCGGGGGGCGAGGGGAGACCCAGTACTTC | CASRLGTSGGRGETQYF
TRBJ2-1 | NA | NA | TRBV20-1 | TGCAGTGCTAGTGGGGGGCTTGTGCAGTTCTTC | CSASGGLVQFF
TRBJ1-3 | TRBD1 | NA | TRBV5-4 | TGTGCCAGCAGCAACAGACAGGGCGGCTCTGGAAACACCATATATTTT | CASSNRQGGSGNTIYF
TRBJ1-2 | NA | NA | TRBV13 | TGTGCCAGCAGCTTACAAGGCAGGAATCACGGCTACACCTTC | CASSLQGRNHGYTF
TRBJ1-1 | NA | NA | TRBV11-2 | TGTGCCAGCAGCTTACGGGCGGGGGGCGGTAGCACTGAAGCTTTCTTT | CASSLRAGGGSTEAFF
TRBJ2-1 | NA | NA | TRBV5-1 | TGCGCCAGCAGCACGGGGGGCGCCGGGTACAATGAGCAGTTCTTC | CASSTGGAGYNEQFF
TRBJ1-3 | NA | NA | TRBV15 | TGTGCCACCAGCAGAGATTCGGGGGCTGGAAACACCATATATTTT | CATSRDSGAGNTIYF
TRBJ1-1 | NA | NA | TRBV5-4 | TGTGCCAGCAGGAATCCTCCGGAGGTAACTGAAGCTTTCTTT | CASRNPPEVTEAFF
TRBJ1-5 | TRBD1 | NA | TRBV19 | TGTGCCAGTAGTAGACAGGGAAGCAATCAGCCCCAGCATTTT | CASSRQGSNQPQHF
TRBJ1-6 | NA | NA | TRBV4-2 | TGTGCCAGCAGCCAAGGATTGACAGGATACTATAATTCACCCCTCCACTTT | CASSQGLTGYYNSPLHF
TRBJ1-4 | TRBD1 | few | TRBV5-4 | TGTGCCAGCAGCGCGGACAGGGCCGGGGAGGATGAAAAACTGTTTTTT | CASSADRAGEDEKLFF
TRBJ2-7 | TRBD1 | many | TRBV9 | TGTGCCAGCAGCGAACGACAGGGGGGCTCCTACGAGCAGTACTTC | CASSERQGGSYEQYF
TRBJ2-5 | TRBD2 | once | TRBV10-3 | TGTGCCATCAGTGATCCGGGAGGGCAAGAGACCCAGTACTTC | CAISDPGGQETQYF